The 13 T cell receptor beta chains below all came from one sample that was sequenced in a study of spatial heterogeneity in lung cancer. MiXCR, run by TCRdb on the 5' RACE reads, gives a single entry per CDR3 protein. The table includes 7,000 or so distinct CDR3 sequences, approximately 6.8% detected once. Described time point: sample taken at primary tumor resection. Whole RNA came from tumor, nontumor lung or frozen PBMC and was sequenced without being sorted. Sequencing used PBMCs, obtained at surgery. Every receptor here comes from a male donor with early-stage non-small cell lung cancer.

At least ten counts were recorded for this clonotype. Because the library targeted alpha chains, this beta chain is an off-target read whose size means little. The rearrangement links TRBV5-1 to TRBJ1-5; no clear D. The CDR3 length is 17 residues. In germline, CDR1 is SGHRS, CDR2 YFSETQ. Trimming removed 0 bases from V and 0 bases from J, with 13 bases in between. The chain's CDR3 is CASSLEPVGNSNQPQHF. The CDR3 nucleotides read TGCGCCAGCAGCTTGGAACCGGTAGGGAATAGCAATCAGCCCCAGCATTTT.

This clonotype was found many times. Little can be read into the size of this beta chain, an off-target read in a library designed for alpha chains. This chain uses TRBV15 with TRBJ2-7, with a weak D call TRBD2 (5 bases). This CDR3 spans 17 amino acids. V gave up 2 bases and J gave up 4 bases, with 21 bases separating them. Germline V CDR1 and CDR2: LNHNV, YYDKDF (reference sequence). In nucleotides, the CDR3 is TGTGCCACCAGCAGACGTGTCGTTTTCGGTGGGAGTTACGAGCAGTACTTC. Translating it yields CATSRRVVFGGSYEQYF. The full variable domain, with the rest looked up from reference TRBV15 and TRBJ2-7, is DAMVIQNPRYQVTQFGKPVTLSCSQTLNHNVMYWYQQKSSQAPKLLFHYYDKDFNNEADTPDNFQSRRPNTSFCFLDIRSPGLGDTAMYLCATSRRVVFGGSYEQYFGPGTRLTVT.

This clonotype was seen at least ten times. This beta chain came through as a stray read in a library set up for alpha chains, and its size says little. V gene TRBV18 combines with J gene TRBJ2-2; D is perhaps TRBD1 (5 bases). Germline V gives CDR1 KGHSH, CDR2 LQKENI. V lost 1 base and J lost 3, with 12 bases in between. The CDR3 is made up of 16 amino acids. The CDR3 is CASSPQTASDTGELFF. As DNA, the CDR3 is TGTGCCAGCTCACCACAGACAGCGTCGGACACCGGGGAGCTGTTTTTT. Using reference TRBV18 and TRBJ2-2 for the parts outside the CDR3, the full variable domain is NAGVMQNPRHLVRRRGQEARLRCSPMKGHSHVYWYRQLPEEGLKFMVYLQKENIIDESGMPKERFSAEFPKEGPSILRIQQVVRGDSAAYFCASSPQTASDTGELFFGEGSRLTVL.

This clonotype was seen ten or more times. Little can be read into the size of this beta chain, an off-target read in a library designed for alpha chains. The CDR3 DNA reads TGCGCCAGCACCTTAACAGGTGCCCTCTCCTACAATGAGCAGTTCTTC. This sequence encodes CASTLTGALSYNEQFF. V is TRBV5-1 and J is TRBJ2-1; perhaps TRBD1 as D (5 bases). Germline CDR1 is SGHRS and CDR2 is YFSETQ. Trimming took off 6 bases at V and 0 bases at J, with 16 bases between the two ends. The CDR3 runs to 16 residues.

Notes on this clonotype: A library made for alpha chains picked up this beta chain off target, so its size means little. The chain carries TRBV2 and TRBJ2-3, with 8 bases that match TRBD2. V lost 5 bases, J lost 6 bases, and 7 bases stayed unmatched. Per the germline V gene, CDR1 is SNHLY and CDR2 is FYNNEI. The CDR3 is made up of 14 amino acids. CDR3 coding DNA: TGTGCCAGCAGTTCCGGGACTAGAGGGGATACGCAGTATTTT. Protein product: CASSSGTRGDTQYF.

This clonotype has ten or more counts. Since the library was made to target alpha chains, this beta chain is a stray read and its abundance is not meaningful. CDR3 coding DNA: TGTGCCAGCAGCTCACAGGGGGCTAACTATGGCTACACCTTC. Its protein is CASSSQGANYGYTF. The V gene is TRBV7-2, the J gene TRBJ1-2, with 8 bases lining up with TRBD1. From germline, CDR1 is SGHTA and CDR2 FQGNSA. V shed 4 bases, J shed 0 bases, and the junction held 1 base outside the gene matches. The CDR3 runs 14 residues.

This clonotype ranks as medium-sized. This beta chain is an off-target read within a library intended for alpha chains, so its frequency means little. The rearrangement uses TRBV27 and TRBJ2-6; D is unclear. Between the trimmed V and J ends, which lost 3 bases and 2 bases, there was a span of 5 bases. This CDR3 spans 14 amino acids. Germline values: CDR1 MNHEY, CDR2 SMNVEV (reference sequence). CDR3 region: CASSFSAGANVLTF. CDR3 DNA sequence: TGTGCCAGCAGTTTTTCAGCTGGGGCCAACGTCCTGACTTTC.

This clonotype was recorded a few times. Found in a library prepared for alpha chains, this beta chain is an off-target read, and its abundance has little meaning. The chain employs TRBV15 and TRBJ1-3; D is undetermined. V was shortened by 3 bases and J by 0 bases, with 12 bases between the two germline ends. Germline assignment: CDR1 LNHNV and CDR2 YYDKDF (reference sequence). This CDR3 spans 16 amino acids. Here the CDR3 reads CATSSSLRLSGNTIYF. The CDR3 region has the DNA TGTGCCACCAGCAGTTCCCTACGGCTCTCTGGAAACACCATATATTTT. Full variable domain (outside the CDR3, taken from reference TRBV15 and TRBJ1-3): DAMVIQNPRYQVTQFGKPVTLSCSQTLNHNVMYWYQQKSSQAPKLLFHYYDKDFNNEADTPDNFQSRRPNTSFCFLDIRSPGLGDTAMYLCATSSSLRLSGNTIYFGEGSWLTVV.

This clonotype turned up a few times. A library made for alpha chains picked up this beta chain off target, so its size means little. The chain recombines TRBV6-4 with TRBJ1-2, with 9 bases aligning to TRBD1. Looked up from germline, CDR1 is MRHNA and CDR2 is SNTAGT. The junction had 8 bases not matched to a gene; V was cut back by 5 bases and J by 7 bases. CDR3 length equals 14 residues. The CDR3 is CASSQGQGSFGYTF. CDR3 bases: TGTGCCAGCAGTCAAGGACAGGGGTCTTTTGGCTACACCTTC.

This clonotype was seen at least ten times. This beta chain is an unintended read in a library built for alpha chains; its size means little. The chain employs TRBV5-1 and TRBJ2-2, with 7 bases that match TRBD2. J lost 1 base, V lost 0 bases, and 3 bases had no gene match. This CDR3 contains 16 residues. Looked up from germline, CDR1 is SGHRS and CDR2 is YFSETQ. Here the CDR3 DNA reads TGCGCCAGCAGCTTGGTTCCGGGAGGGAACACCGGGGAGCTGTTTTTT. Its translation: CASSLVPGGNTGELFF.

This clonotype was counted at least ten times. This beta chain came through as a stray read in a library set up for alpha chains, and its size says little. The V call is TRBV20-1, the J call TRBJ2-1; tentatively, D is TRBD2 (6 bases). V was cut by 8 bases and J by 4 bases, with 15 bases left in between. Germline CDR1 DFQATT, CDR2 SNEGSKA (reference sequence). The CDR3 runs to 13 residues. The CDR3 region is CSPGGPGYNEQFF. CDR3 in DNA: TGCAGTCCCGGAGGGCCAGGTTACAATGAGCAGTTCTTC.

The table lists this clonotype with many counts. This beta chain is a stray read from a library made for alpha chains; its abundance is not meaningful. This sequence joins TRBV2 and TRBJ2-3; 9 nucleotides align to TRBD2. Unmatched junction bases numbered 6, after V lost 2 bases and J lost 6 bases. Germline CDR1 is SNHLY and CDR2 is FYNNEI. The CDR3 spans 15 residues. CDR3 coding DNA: TGTGCCAGCAGTGAAATGGGACTAGCATCGGATACGCAGTATTTT. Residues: CASSEMGLASDTQYF.

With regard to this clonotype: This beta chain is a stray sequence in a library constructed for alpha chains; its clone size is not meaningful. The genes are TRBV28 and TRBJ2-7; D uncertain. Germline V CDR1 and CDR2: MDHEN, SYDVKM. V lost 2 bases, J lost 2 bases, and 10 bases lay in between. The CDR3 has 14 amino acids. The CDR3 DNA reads TGTGCCAGCAGTTTAAGCAGTAATGCCTACGAGCAGTACTTC. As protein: CASSLSSNAYEQYF.